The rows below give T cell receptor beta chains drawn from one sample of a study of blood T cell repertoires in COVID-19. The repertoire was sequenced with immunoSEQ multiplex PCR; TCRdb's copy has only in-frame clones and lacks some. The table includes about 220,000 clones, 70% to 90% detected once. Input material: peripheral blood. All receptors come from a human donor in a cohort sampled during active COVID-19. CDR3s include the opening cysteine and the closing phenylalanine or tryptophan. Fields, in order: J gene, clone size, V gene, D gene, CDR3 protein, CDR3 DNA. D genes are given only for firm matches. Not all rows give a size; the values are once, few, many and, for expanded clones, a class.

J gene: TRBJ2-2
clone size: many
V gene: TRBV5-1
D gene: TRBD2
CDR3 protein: CASSSAPGGRTGELFF
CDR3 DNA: TGCGCCAGCAGCTCAGCCCCGGGGGGGCGGACCGGGGAGCTGTTTTTT

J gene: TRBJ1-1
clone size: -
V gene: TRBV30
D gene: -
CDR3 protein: CAWSGGRNTEAFF
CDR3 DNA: TGTGCCTGGAGTGGAGGCAGAAACACTGAAGCTTTCTTT

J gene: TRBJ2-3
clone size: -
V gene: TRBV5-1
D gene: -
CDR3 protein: CASSLVRGDTQYF
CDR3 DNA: TGCGCCAGCAGCTTGGTAAGGGGAGATACGCAGTATTTT

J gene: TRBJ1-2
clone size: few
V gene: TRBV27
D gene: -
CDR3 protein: CASSLSPKRFGYTF
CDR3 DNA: TGTGCCAGCAGTTTATCCCCCAAGCGGTTTGGCTACACCTTC

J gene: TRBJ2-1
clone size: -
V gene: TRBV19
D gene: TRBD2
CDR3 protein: CASSVSSGMGNEQFF
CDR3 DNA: TGTGCCAGTAGTGTCTCTAGCGGGATGGGCAATGAGCAGTTCTTC

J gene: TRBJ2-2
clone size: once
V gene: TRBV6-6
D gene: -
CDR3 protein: CASSKSKEAGELFF
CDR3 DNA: TGTGCCAGCAGTAAATCCAAAGAGGCCGGGGAGCTGTTTTTT

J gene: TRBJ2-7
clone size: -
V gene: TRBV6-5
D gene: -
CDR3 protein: CASSLDGVSYEQYF
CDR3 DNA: TGTGCCAGCAGCCTCGACGGGGTATCCTACGAGCAGTACTTC

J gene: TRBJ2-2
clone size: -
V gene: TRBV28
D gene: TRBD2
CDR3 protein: CASSGLAGGSRTGELFF
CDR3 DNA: TGTGCCAGCAGCGGACTAGCGGGGGGGAGTCGAACCGGGGAGCTGTTTTTT

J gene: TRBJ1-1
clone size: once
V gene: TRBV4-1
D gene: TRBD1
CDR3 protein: CASSYTSGTGASTEAFF
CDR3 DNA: TGCGCCAGCAGCTACACCTCCGGGACAGGGGCCAGCACTGAAGCTTTCTTT

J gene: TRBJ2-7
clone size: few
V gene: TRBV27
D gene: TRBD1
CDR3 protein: CASSFAGTGTHEQYF
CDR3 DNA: TGTGCCAGCAGTTTTGCCGGGACAGGGACCCACGAGCAGTACTTC

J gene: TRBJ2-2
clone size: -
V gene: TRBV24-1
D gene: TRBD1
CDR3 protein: CATSGQGKDTGELFF
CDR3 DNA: TGTGCCACCAGCGGACAGGGGAAGGACACCGGGGAGCTGTTTTTT

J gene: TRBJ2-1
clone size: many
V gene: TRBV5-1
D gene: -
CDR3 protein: CASSLGDYEQFF
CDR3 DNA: TGCGCCAGCAGCTTGGGGGACTATGAGCAGTTCTTC

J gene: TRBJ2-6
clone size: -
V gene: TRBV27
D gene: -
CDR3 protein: CASSPLGNSRANVLTF
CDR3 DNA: TGTGCCAGCAGTCCGCTAGGTAACTCCAGGGCCAACGTCCTGACTTTC

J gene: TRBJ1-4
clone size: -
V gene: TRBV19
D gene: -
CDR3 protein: CASRTRDLTNEKLFF
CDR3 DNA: TGTGCCAGTAGGACCCGAGACTTAACTAATGAAAAACTGTTTTTT

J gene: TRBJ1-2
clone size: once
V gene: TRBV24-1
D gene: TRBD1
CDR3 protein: CATSDGQGANYGYTF
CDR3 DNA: TGTGCCACCAGTGATGGACAGGGAGCTAACTATGGCTACACCTTC

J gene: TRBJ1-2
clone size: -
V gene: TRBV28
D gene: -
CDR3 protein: CASGRSHYGYTF
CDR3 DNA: TGTGCCAGCGGCAGGTCACACTATGGCTACACCTTC

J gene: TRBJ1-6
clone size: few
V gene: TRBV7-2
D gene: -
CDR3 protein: CASSLAPGSYNSPLHF
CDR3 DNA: TGTGCCAGCAGCTTAGCACCCGGCTCCTATAATTCACCCCTCCACTTT

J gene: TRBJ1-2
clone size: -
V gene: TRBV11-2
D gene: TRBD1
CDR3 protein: CASSLSGGIGSYGYTF
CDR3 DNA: TGTGCCAGCAGCTTATCAGGGGGCATCGGCAGCTATGGCTACACCTTC

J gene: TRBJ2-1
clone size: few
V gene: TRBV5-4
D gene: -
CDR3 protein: CASSLALTNNEQFF
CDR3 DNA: TGTGCCAGCAGCTTGGCACTAACCAACAATGAGCAGTTCTTC

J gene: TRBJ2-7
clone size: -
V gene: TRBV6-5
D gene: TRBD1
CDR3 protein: CASRLDRGRDEQYF
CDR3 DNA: TGTGCCAGCAGGTTAGACAGGGGGCGCGACGAGCAGTACTTC

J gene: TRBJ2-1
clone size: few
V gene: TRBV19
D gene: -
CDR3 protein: CASSTRSNNEQFF
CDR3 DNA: TGTGCCAGTAGTACACGGAGCAACAATGAGCAGTTCTTC

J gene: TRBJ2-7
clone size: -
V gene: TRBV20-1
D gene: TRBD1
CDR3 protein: CSARQGHEQYF
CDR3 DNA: TGCAGTGCCCGACAGGGCCACGAGCAGTACTTC

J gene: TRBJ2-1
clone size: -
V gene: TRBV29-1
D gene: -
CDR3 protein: CSVEKDRPSRFF
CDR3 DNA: TGCAGCGTTGAGAAGGACAGACCCTCCCGGTTCTTC

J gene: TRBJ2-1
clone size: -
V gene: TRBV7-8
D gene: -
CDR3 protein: CASSFRVSSYNEQFF
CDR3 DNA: TGTGCCAGCAGCTTTCGGGTGAGCTCCTACAATGAGCAGTTCTTC

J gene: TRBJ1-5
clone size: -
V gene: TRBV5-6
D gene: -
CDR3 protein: CASSSPGLGQPQHF
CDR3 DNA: TGTGCCAGCAGCTCACCAGGGCTGGGTCAGCCCCAGCATTTT